The rows below give T cell receptor beta chains drawn from one sample of a study of blood T cell repertoires in COVID-19. Assay: immunoSEQ multiplex PCR; the TCRdb copy retains only in-frame clones and omits some. The sample has 150,000 to 200,000 clones; roughly 82% are singletons. Material: PBMCs or T cells enriched from blood (not recorded which). The receptor source for this set is a woman aged 55-69 years with acute COVID-19. CDR3s include the opening cysteine and the closing phenylalanine or tryptophan. D genes are given only for firm matches. Size is stated for part of the rows, as once, few or many counts, or as a class when the clone is expanded.

V,D,J,size,DNA,CDR3
TRBV28,.,TRBJ1-5,once,TGTGCCAGCTCAGAGGAATTGGGCAATCAGCCCCAGCATTTT,CASSEELGNQPQHF
TRBV5-1,.,TRBJ2-3,.,TGCGCCAGCACCCGGTCCCTCACAGATACGCAGTATTTT,CASTRSLTDTQYF
TRBV9,TRBD2,TRBJ2-3,.,TGTGCCAGCAGCGTAGAGTCTAGCGGGGGCTGGTATACGCAGTATTTT,CASSVESSGGWYTQYF
TRBV20-1,.,TRBJ2-3,.,TGCAGTGCTAGGGGGCGAGATACGCAGTATTTT,CSARGRDTQYF
TRBV25-1,.,TRBJ1-3,.,TGTGCCAGCAGAAAGACTTCGGACAGTCAGGCTGGAAACACCATATATTTT,CASRKTSDSQAGNTIYF
TRBV6-5,.,TRBJ1-2,.,.,CASNGGQGDFRGYTF
TRBV28,.,TRBJ1-2,once,TGTGCCAGCAGTCCCAGGGCTACTGGCCGTGGCTACACCTTC,CASSPRATGRGYTF
TRBV7-2,TRBD2,TRBJ2-7,once,TGTGCCAGCAGCCCCTTAGCGGGAGAATATTACGAGCAGTACTTC,CASSPLAGEYYEQYF
TRBV3-1/TRBV3-2,.,TRBJ2-5,.,TGTGCCAGCAGCCGACGGGGTGGCGGCCAGTACCAAGAGACCCAGTACTTC,CASSRRGGGQYQETQYF
TRBV29-1,.,TRBJ1-2,.,TGCAGCGTTGATTTCGCAGATAACTATGGCTACACCTTC,CSVDFADNYGYTF
TRBV6-6,TRBD1,TRBJ2-2,.,TGTGCCAGCAGTCGATCGGGGGGGACAGGGGTGCCCGGGGAGCTGTTTTTT,CASSRSGGTGVPGELFF
TRBV30,TRBD2,TRBJ2-1,once,TGTGCCTGGAGTGTACTAGCGGGGGGAAGAAATGAGCAGTTCTTC,CAWSVLAGGRNEQFF
TRBV7-2,.,TRBJ2-6,.,TGTGCCAGCAGCTTAGACAGGGTTGGATCTGGGGCCAACGTCCTGACTTTC,CASSLDRVGSGANVLTF
TRBV5-4,.,TRBJ1-2,.,TGTGCCAGCAGCTTGGAGGCGGGGAACTATGGCTACACCTTC,CASSLEAGNYGYTF
TRBV24-1,TRBD2,TRBJ2-5,.,TGTGCCACCAGTGATTTGAAGGGGGTGACGGGAGGGGAGACCCAGTACTTC,CATSDLKGVTGGETQYF
TRBV18,TRBD1,TRBJ1-5,.,TGTGCCAGCTCACCCGGACAGGGCGATAGCAATCAGCCCCAGCATTTT,CASSPGQGDSNQPQHF
TRBV7-6,TRBD2,TRBJ2-1,.,TGTGCCAGCAGCTTAGTCGGGACTAGCGGGAGAGGGGGGGTCTACAATGAGCAGTTCTTC,CASSLVGTSGRGGVYNEQFF
TRBV5-4,.,TRBJ2-2,.,TGTGCCAGCAGCTTGGGGGGCGGGAATGCCGGGGAGCTGTTTTTT,CASSLGGGNAGELFF
TRBV12-3/TRBV12-4,TRBD1,TRBJ1-2,.,TGTGCCAGCATGAGGGGGCTCCTGAGCTACACCTTC,CASMRGLLSYTF
TRBV3-1/TRBV3-2,.,TRBJ2-2,.,TGTGCCAGCAGCCAGGCAGGGGTGGGAACCGGGGAGCTGTTTTTT,CASSQAGVGTGELFF
TRBV5-1,TRBD2,TRBJ2-7,.,TGCGCCAGCAGCCCGGGGACTAGCGGGAGCCACGAGCAGTACTTC,CASSPGTSGSHEQYF
TRBV30,.,TRBJ1-4,.,TGTGCCTGGAGTGAACAGGCTGGGGAAAAACTGTTTTTT,CAWSEQAGEKLFF
TRBV3-1/TRBV3-2,.,TRBJ1-2,.,TGTGCCAGCAGCGCCTCCCAGCTTAGCGGCTACACCTTC,CASSASQLSGYTF
TRBV24-1,.,TRBJ2-2,few,TGTGCCACCAGTGATTTGGGCAATCAGGGGTCGAACACCGGGGAGCTGTTTTTT,CATSDLGNQGSNTGELFF
TRBV18,TRBD1,TRBJ1-2,few,TGTGCCAGCTCACCAACAGGGGAAGGCGGCTACACCTTC,CASSPTGEGGYTF
TRBV2,.,TRBJ2-5,.,TGTGCCAGCAAGCAGGGGCCCCACAAGTCGGAGACCCAGTACTTC,CASKQGPHKSETQYF
TRBV28,TRBD1,TRBJ1-6,.,TGTGCCAGCTCGACAGGGGGCCCACCGGGTTCACCCCTCCACTTT,CASSTGGPPGSPLHF
TRBV7-8,.,TRBJ1-1,.,TGTGCCAGCAGCCCCTCCTTTTTTGAAGCTTTCTTT,CASSPSFFEAFF
TRBV4-3,TRBD1,TRBJ1-2,few,TGCGCCAGCAGCCATTCAGGGGGCCGGGACTATGGCTACACCTTC,CASSHSGGRDYGYTF
TRBV2,.,TRBJ1-1,.,TGTGCCAGCAGTGCGGACTACACTGAAGCTTTCTTT,CASSADYTEAFF
TRBV7-9,TRBD1,TRBJ2-5,.,TGTGCCAGCAGCTTAGGCTCGGGGACAGAAGAGACCCAGTACTTC,CASSLGSGTEETQYF
TRBV28,.,TRBJ1-5,.,TGTGCCAGCACCTCGGGGGTAGGCAATCAGCCCCAGCATTTT,CASTSGVGNQPQHF